A selection of T cell receptor beta chains follows, all from one sample in a study of blood T cell repertoires in COVID-19. Only in-frame clones appear in the TCRdb table, and some are missing; sequencing was by immunoSEQ multiplex PCR. The data hold fewer than 700,000 clones, with about 88% observed a single time. Sequencing was carried out using peripheral blood. These receptors were taken from a woman between 45 and 65 years old with COVID-19, enrolled during active disease. Each CDR3 is given with its conserved first and last residue. D genes are given only for firm matches. Clone size is shown for a subset of rows, as once, few, many or a class of expanded clone.

.	TRBV19	.	15	TRBJ1-1	CATLDWAKANTEAFF	TGTGCCACCCTGGACTGGGCAAAAGCGAACACTGAAGCTTTCTTT
TRBD1	TRBV5-8	.	12	TRBJ1-6	CASSTSTGLLHF	TGTGCCAGCAGCACCTCGACAGGGCTCCTCCACTTT
.	TRBV6-4	.	14	TRBJ2-1	CASSWDTVRNEQFF	TGTGCCAGCAGCTGGGACACCGTTCGTAATGAGCAGTTCTTC
TRBD1	TRBV7-9	.	16	TRBJ1-5	CASSHTGAVSNQPQHF	TGTGCCAGCAGCCACACAGGGGCGGTTAGCAATCAGCCCCAGCATTTT
TRBD1	TRBV2	.	13	TRBJ1-1	CASGLGQGTEAFF	TGTGCCAGCGGCTTGGGACAGGGGACTGAAGCTTTCTTT
TRBD1	TRBV6-5	.	14	TRBJ1-6	CASSQGGANSPLHF	TGTGCCAGCTCACAGGGGGGGGCGAATTCACCCCTCCACTTT
.	TRBV13	.	16	TRBJ2-3	CASSLDGGSGTDTQYF	TGTGCCAGCAGCTTAGACGGCGGTAGCGGCACAGATACGCAGTATTTT
.	TRBV7-6	.	15	TRBJ1-3	CASSLGANSGNTIYF	TGTGCCAGCAGCTTAGGAGCTAACTCTGGAAACACCATATATTTT
TRBD1	TRBV19	.	15	TRBJ1-6	CASTPRGRADSPLHF	TGTGCCAGTACCCCCAGGGGGCGAGCGGATTCACCCCTCCACTTT
TRBD1	TRBV3-1/TRBV3-2	.	16	TRBJ2-7	CASSFPSGTGAYEQYF	TGTGCCAGCAGCTTTCCCTCCGGGACAGGGGCCTACGAGCAGTACTTC
TRBD1	TRBV30	.	15	TRBJ1-4	CAWNTGEVAVEKLFF	TGTGCCTGGAACACAGGGGAAGTGGCGGTTGAAAAACTGTTTTTT
.	TRBV6-1	.	14	TRBJ2-1	CASSEGGPYNEQFF	TGTGCCAGCAGTGAAGGGGGGCCCTACAATGAGCAGTTCTTC
.	TRBV21-1	.	16	TRBJ1-4	CASSPRVGGAYEKLFF	TGTGCCAGCAGCCCTCGGGTGGGGGGGGCGTATGAAAAACTGTTTTTT
TRBD2	TRBV3-1/TRBV3-2	.	15	TRBJ2-1	CASSLRGGSYNEQFF	TGTGCCAGCAGCCTCCGCGGGGGATCCTACAATGAGCAGTTCTTC
TRBD2	TRBV7-9	.	16	TRBJ2-1	CASSPGGTSGPSEQFF	TGTGCCAGCAGCCCAGGCGGGACTAGCGGACCTAGTGAGCAGTTCTTC
.	TRBV5-1	once	15	TRBJ2-3	CASSHSDSSTDTQYF	TGCGCCAGCAGCCATTCCGACAGCTCCACAGATACGCAGTATTTT
TRBD1	TRBV4-2	.	15	TRBJ1-1	CASSPETGLGTEAFF	TGTGCCAGCAGCCCCGAGACAGGGCTTGGCACTGAAGCTTTCTTT
TRBD2	TRBV12-3/TRBV12-4	once	12	TRBJ2-7	CASSSTSGEQYF	TGTGCCAGCAGTTCAACTAGCGGCGAGCAGTACTTC
.	TRBV5-4	.	14	TRBJ1-1	CASSRRDWHTEAFF	TGTGCCAGCAGCCGACGGGACTGGCACACTGAAGCTTTCTTT
TRBD1	TRBV15	.	18	TRBJ1-3	CATSASLPGGSSGNTIYF	TGTGCCACCAGCGCGTCACTACCAGGGGGCAGCTCTGGAAACACCATATATTTT
.	TRBV9	.	14	TRBJ1-2	CASSAGGRHYGYTF	TGTGCCAGCAGCGCGGGGGGAAGGCACTATGGCTACACCTTC
.	TRBV7-3	.	13	TRBJ2-3	CASSGGGTDTQYF	TGTGCCAGCAGCGGAGGAGGAACAGATACGCAGTATTTT
.	TRBV12-3/TRBV12-4	.	12	TRBJ2-3	CASRTSGDTQYF	TGTGCCAGCAGGACCAGCGGAGATACGCAGTATTTT
TRBD2	TRBV11-2	.	17	TRBJ2-2	CASRSYKLAGKTGELFF	TGTGCCAGCAGGTCCTACAAACTAGCGGGGAAGACCGGGGAGCTGTTTTTT
TRBD1	TRBV30	.	16	TRBJ1-4	CARGGTGTSTNEKLFF	TGTGCCAGAGGGGGGACAGGAACGTCAACTAATGAAAAACTGTTTTTT
.	TRBV29-1	once	12	TRBJ2-5	CSVEETGETQYF	TGCAGCGTTGAAGAAACAGGGGAGACCCAGTACTTC
TRBD1	TRBV7-9	.	12	TRBJ1-2	CASSSLNRGNTF	TGTGCCAGCAGCTCATTAAACAGGGGAAACACCTTC
.	TRBV19	.	13	TRBJ2-2	CASMNSNTGELFF	TGTGCCAGTATGAACAGTAACACCGGGGAGCTGTTTTTT
.	TRBV10-3	.	11	TRBJ2-7	CAISGKEEQYF	TGTGCCATCAGTGGGAAGGAGGAGCAGTACTTC
.	TRBV9	.	13	TRBJ1-1	CASSVVTGPEAFF	TGTGCCAGCAGCGTAGTGACAGGCCCTGAAGCTTTCTTT
TRBD2	TRBV3-1/TRBV3-2	.	16	TRBJ2-1	CASSQAGLAGGREQFF	TGTGCCAGCAGCCAAGCGGGACTAGCGGGGGGTAGGGAGCAGTTCTTC
.	TRBV28	.	15	TRBJ1-1	CASSLFVRVYAEAFF	TGTGCCAGCAGTTTATTCGTTCGGGTTTACGCTGAAGCTTTCTTT
.	TRBV6-2/TRBV6-3	.	15	TRBJ1-4	CASSYSPREIEKLFF	TGTGCCAGCAGTTACTCCCCGCGAGAGATTGAAAAACTGTTTTTT
.	TRBV10-2	.	13	TRBJ2-3	CASSESKLPLWYF	TGCGCCAGCAGTGAGTCGAAACTACCTCTTTGGTATTTT
.	TRBV28	.	14	TRBJ2-7	CASSFLGSSYEQYF	TGTGCCAGCAGTTTTCTCGGGAGCTCCTACGAGCAGTACTTC
.	TRBV5-4	.	11	TRBJ1-2	CASSLAASYTF	TGTGCCAGCAGCTTGGCAGCGAGCTACACCTTC
TRBD1	TRBV5-6	.	18	TRBJ2-2	CASSFLGQGVTNTGELFF	TGTGCCAGCAGCTTCCTTGGACAGGGGGTTACGAACACCGGGGAGCTGTTTTTT
.	TRBV6-5	.	13	TRBJ1-5	CASRAGGNQPQHF	TGTGCCAGCAGGGCGGGGGGAAATCAGCCCCAGCATTTT
TRBD2	TRBV7-8	.	14	TRBJ2-1	CASSFKRGDDEQFF	TGTGCCAGCAGCTTTAAGCGGGGGGATGATGAGCAGTTCTTC
.	TRBV10-1	.	13	TRBJ1-2	CASSENKGPPLDF	TGCGCCAGCAGCGAAAATAAGGGGCCACCCTTGGACTTC
.	TRBV6-1	.	13	TRBJ1-1	CASSEASGTEAFF	TGTGCCAGCAGTGAAGCGTCGGGGACTGAAGCTTTCTTT
.	TRBV10-2	.	16	TRBJ2-3	CASSESGGSSTDTQYF	TGCGCCAGCAGTGAGTCGGGGGGATCTAGCACAGATACGCAGTATTTT
.	TRBV28	.	14	TRBJ1-6	CASSGRERNSPLHF	TGTGCCAGCAGTGGCCGGGAGAGGAATTCACCCCTCCACTTT
.	TRBV7-3	.	15	TRBJ1-2	CASSSPGPGRSGYTF	TGTGCCAGCAGCTCCCCGGGGCCGGGGAGGTCTGGCTACACCTTC
.	TRBV4-2	.	16	TRBJ2-1	CASRPALRAGGDEQFF	TGTGCCAGCAGGCCAGCCCTTCGTGCCGGCGGGGATGAGCAGTTCTTC
TRBD1	TRBV2	.	13	TRBJ1-1	CASSFRGSTEAFF	TGTGCCAGCAGTTTCAGGGGGAGCACTGAAGCTTTCTTT
.	TRBV14	.	12	TRBJ2-7	CASSPGGYEQYF	TGTGCCAGCAGCCCCGGGGGATACGAGCAGTACTTC
.	TRBV5-1	.	13	TRBJ2-1	CASSLRPEWEQFF	TGCGCCAGCAGCCTAAGACCGGAGTGGGAGCAGTTCTTC
TRBD2	TRBV9	once	15	TRBJ2-1	CASSVGGGKGNEQFF	TGTGCCAGCAGCGTCGGCGGGGGAAAAGGGAATGAGCAGTTCTTC
TRBD1	TRBV11-1	.	15	TRBJ2-3	CASSLRDRVVDTQYF	TGTGCCAGCAGCCTCCGGGACAGGGTGGTGGATACGCAGTATTTT
TRBD1	TRBV5-8	.	15	TRBJ1-1	CASSPGTGGDTEAFF	TGTGCCAGCAGCCCAGGGACAGGGGGAGACACTGAAGCTTTCTTT
TRBD1	TRBV27	few	15	TRBJ1-6	CATLTGDPYNSPLHF	TGTGCCACCTTGACAGGGGACCCCTATAATTCACCCCTCCACTTT
TRBD1	TRBV11-2	.	14	TRBJ1-1	CASSFRAGGTEAFF	TGTGCCAGCAGCTTCCGGGCAGGGGGGACTGAAGCTTTCTTT
.	TRBV2	.	13	TRBJ1-4	CASSAEYNEKLFF	TGTGCCAGCAGTGCTGAGTATAATGAAAAACTGTTTTTT
TRBD1	TRBV18	.	15	TRBJ1-2	CASSSLTGDQGGYTF	TGTGCCAGCTCATCTCTGACAGGGGATCAAGGTGGCTACACCTTC
TRBD1	TRBV24-1	.	16	TRBJ1-2	CATSGADRGANYGYTF	TGTGCCACCAGTGGGGCGGACAGGGGAGCTAACTATGGCTACACCTTC
.	TRBV28	.	16	TRBJ2-7	CASSLEGLGRNYEQYF	TGTGCCAGCAGTTTAGAGGGCCTTGGCAGAAACTACGAGCAGTACTTC
.	TRBV6-5	.	14	TRBJ1-2	CASSYSSYRGGYTF	TGTGCCAGCAGTTACTCGAGTTATCGGGGTGGCTACACCTTC
TRBD1	TRBV28	.	12	TRBJ2-7	CASEGQGYEQYF	TGTGCCAGCGAGGGACAGGGGTACGAGCAGTACTTC
TRBD1	TRBV6-4	.	15	TRBJ1-1	CASKLRTGANTEAFF	TGTGCCAGCAAGCTGAGGACAGGGGCTAACACTGAAGCTTTCTTT